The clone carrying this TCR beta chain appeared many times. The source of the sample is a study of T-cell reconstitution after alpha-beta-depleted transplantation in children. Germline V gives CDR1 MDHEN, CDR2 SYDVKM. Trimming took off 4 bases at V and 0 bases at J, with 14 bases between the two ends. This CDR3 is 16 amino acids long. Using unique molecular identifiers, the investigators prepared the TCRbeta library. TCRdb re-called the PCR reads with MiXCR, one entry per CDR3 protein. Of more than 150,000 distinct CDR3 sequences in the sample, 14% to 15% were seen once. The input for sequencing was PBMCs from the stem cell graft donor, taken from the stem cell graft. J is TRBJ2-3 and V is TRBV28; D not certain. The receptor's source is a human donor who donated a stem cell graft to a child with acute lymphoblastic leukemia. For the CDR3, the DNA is TGTGCCAGCAGTTATCCTTCTAGGGCTAGCACAGATACGCAGTATTTT. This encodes CASSYPSRASTDTQYF.